This T cell receptor (beta chain) was found in a study of blood T cell repertoires in COVID-19. Study background: PBMCs, B-cell-depleted T cells, or T cells were the source of the cDNA or gDNA that made up the material.

The Seattle patients, enrolled during active infection, were followed longitudinally. In the source study's methods: Reference gene primers were amplified, and this amplification served to estimate nucleated cell counts. Generated by immunoSEQ multiplex PCR, the TCRdb table keeps only in-frame clones and is missing some. V, J and clone size are taken as reported in that table, and D and trimming were inferred from the DNA itself. Seen here are under 250,000 clones, around 90% observed once, and the top ten hold around 0.84%. The germline V gene has CDR1 MDHEN and CDR2 SYDVKM. The CDR3 sequence is 13 residues long. With 2 bases removed from V and 4 bases from J, the gap between germline ends came to 8 bases.

The chain combines TRBV28 with TRBJ1-2, with a possible D match to TRBD1 (5 bases). The receptor's source is a man aged 55 to 70 with COVID-19, enrolled during active disease. The material sequenced was peripheral blood. The chain's CDR3 is CASSLVGAYGYTF. DNA of the CDR3: TGTGCCAGCAGTTTAGTAGGGGCCTATGGCTACACCTTC.